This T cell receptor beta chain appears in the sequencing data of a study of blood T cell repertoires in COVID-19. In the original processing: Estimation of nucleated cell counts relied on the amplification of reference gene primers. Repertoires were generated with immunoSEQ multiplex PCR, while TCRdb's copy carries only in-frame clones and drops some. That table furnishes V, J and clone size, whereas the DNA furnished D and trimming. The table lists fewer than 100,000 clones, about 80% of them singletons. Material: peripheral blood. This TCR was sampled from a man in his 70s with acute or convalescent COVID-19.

CDR3 region: CASSFGPRSGTGGGEQYF. The CDR3 DNA follows: TGTGCCAGCAGCTTTGGGCCTCGCTCCGGGACAGGGGGCGGCGAGCAGTACTTC. The rearrangement links TRBV7-9 to TRBJ2-7; TRBD1 aligns across 12 bases. This CDR3 has 18 residues. Trimming at V came to 3 bases and at J to 6 bases, leaving 15 bases not matched to a gene. Germline-derived CDR1 and CDR2 are SEHNR and FQNEAQ (reference sequence).